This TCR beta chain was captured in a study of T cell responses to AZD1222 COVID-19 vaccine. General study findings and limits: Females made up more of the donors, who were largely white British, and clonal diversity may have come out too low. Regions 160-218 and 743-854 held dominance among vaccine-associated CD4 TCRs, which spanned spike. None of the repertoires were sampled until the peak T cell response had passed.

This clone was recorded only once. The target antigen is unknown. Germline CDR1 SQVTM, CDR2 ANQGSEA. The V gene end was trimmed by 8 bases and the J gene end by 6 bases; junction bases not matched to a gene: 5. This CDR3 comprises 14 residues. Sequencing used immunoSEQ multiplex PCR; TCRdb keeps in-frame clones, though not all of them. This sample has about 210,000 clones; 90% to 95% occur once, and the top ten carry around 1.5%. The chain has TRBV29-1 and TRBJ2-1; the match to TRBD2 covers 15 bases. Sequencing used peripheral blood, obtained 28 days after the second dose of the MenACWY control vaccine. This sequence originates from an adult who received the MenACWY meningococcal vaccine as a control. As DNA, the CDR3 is TGCAGCTGGACTAGCGGGGGGGCCGTCAATGAGCAGTTCTTC. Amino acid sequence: CSWTSGGAVNEQFF.